The present T cell receptor beta chain was sequenced within a study of blood T cell repertoires in COVID-19. Study-level background: Specimens from acute and convalescent COVID-19 originated in the United States, Italy and Spain. PBMCs, B-cell-depleted T cells, or T cells provided the cDNA or gDNA that made up the material.

In the study's own analysis: Reference gene primer amplification yielded estimated nucleated cell counts. The repertoire was sequenced with immunoSEQ multiplex PCR; TCRdb's copy has only in-frame clones and lacks some. Clonal size and the V and J genes are those of that table, whereas D and trimming came from the DNA. The sample has 80,000 to 90,000 clones; roughly 78% are singletons. This receptor was identified in a woman older than 75 with acute or convalescent COVID-19. Input material: peripheral blood.

This chain's CDR3 is CASNPLSSGNTIYF. The CDR3 DNA reads TGTGCCAGCAATCCTCTCAGCTCTGGAAACACCATATATTTT. The chain joins TRBV28 to TRBJ1-3; D is unclear. This CDR3 region has 14 residues. Germline values: CDR1 MDHEN, CDR2 SYDVKM. V lost 7 bases to trimming and J lost 0 bases, with 10 bases between them.